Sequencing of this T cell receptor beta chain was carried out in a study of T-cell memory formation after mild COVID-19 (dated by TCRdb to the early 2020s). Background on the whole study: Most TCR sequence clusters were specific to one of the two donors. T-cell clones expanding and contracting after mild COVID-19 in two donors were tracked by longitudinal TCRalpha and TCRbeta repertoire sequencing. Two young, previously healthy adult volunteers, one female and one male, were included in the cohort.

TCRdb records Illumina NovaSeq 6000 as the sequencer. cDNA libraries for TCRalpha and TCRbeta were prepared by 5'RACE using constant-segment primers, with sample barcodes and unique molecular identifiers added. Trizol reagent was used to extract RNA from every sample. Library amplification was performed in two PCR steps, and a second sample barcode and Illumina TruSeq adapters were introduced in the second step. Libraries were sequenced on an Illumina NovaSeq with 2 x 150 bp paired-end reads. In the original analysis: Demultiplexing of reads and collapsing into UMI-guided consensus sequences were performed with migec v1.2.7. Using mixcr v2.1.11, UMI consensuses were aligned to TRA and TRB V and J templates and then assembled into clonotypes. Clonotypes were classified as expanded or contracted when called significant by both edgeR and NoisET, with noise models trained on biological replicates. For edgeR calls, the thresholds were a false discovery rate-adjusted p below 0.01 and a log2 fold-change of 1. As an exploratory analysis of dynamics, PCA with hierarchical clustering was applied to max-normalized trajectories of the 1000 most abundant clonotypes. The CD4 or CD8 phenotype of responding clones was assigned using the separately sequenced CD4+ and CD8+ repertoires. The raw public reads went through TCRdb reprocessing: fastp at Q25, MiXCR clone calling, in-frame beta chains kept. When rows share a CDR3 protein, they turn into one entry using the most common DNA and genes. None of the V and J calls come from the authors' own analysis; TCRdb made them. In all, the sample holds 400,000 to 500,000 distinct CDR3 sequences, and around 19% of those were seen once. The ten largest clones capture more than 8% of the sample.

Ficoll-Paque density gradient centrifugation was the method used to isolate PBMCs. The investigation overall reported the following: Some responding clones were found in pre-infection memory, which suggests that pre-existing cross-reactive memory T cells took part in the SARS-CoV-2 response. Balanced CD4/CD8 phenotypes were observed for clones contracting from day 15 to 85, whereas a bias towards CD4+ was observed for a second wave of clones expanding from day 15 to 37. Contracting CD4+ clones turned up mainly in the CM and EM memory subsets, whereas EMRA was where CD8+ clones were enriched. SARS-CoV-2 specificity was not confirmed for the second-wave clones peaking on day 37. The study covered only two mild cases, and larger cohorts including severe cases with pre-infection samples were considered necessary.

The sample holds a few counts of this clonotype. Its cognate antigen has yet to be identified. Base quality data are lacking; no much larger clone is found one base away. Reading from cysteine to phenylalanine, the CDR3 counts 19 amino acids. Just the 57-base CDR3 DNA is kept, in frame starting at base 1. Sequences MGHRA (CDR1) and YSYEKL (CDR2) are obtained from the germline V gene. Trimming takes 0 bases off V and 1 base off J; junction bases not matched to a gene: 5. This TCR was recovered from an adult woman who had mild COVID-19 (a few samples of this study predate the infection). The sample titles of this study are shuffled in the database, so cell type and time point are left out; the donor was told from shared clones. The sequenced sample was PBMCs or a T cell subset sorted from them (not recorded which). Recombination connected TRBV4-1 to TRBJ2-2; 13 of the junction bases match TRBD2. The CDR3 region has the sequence CASSQDGLAGAKNTGELFF. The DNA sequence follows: TGCGCCAGCAGCCAAGATGGACTAGCGGGGGCTAAGAACACCGGGGAGCTGTTTTTT.